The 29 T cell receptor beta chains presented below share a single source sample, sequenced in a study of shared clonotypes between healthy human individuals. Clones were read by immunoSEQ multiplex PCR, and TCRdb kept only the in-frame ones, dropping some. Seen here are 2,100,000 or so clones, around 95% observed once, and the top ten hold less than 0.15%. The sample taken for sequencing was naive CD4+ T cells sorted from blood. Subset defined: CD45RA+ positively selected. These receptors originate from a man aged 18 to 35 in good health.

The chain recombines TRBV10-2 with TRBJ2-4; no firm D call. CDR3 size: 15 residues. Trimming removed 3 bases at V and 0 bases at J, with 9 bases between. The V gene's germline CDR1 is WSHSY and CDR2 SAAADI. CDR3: CASSEREVAKNIQYF. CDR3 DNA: TGCGCCAGCAGTGAAAGGGAAGTAGCCAAAAACATTCAGTACTTC.

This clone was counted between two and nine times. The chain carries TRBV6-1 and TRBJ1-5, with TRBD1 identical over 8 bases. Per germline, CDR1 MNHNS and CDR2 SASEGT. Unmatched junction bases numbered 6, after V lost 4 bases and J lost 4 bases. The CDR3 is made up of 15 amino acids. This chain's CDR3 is CASSGVTGGNQPQHF. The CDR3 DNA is TGTGCCAGCAGTGGCGTAACAGGGGGAAATCAGCCCCAGCATTTT.

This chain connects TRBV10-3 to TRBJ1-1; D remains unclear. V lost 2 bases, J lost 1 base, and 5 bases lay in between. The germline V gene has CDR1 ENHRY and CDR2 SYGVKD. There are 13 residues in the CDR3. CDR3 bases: TGTGCCATCAGTGAGGTGGGGAACACTGAAGCTTTCTTT. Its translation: CAISEVGNTEAFF.

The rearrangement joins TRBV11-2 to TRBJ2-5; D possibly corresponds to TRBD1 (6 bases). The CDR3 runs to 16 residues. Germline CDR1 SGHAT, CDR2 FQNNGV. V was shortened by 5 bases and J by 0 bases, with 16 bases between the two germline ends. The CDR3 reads CASSADRRRYQETQYF. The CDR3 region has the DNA TGTGCCAGCAGCGCAGACAGGCGCCGATACCAAGAGACCCAGTACTTC.

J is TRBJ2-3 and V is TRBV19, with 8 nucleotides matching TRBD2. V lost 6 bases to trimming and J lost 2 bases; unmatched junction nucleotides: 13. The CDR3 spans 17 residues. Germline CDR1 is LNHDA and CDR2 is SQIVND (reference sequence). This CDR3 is CASSPRASGGLTDTQYF. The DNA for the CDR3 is TGTGCCAGTAGCCCCCGCGCGAGCGGGGGCCTCACAGATACGCAGTATTTT.

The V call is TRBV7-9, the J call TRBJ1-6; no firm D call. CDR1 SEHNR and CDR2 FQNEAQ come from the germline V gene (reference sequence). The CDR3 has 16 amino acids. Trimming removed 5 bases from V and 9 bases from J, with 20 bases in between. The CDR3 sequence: CASSPTSLVFGSPLHF. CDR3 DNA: TGTGCCAGCAGCCCGACCTCCCTCGTGTTTGGTTCACCCCTCCACTTT.

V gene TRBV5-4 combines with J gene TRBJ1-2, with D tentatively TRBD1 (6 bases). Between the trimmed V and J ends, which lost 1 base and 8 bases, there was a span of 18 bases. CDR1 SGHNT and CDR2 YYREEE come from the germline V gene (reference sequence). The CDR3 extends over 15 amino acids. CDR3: CASSLMGQNGEGYTF. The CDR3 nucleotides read TGTGCCAGCAGCTTGATGGGACAAAACGGCGAGGGCTACACCTTC.

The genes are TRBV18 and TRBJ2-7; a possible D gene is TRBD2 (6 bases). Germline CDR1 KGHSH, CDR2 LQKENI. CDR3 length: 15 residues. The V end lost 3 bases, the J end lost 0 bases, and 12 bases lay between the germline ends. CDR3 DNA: TGTGCCAGCTCACCTCTCGGGACTTCCTCCTACGAGCAGTACTTC. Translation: CASSPLGTSSYEQYF.

CDR3 loop: CASSTTTGGPTDTQYF. The CDR3, as DNA: TGTGCCAGCAGTACTACGACAGGGGGGCCCACAGATACGCAGTATTTT. The chain links TRBV25-1 to TRBJ2-3, with 9 bases lining up with TRBD1. Trimming took 5 bases from V and 2 from J; bases not matched to a gene: 8. The CDR3 contains 16 residues. Germline V gene sequence: CDR1 MGHDK, CDR2 SYGVNS.

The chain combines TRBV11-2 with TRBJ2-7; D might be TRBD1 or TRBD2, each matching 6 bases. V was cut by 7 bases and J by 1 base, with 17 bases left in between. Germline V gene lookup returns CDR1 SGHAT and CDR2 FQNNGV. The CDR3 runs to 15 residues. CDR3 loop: CASTPMAGTSYEQYF. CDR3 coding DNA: TGTGCCAGCACCCCTATGGCGGGGACATCCTACGAGCAGTACTTC.

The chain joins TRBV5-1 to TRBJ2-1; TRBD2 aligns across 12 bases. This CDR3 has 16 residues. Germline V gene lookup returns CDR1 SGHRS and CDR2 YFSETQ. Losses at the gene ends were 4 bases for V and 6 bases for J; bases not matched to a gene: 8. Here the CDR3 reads CASSPELAGGSNEQFF. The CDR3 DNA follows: TGCGCCAGCAGCCCAGAACTAGCGGGAGGAAGCAATGAGCAGTTCTTC.

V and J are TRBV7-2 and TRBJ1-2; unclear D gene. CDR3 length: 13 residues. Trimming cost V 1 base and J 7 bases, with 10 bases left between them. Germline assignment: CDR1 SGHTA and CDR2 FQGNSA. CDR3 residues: CASSLGSAVGYTF. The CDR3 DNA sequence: TGTGCCAGCAGCTTAGGGTCGGCAGTTGGCTACACCTTC. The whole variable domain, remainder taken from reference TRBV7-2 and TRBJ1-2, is GAGVSQSPSNKVTEKGKDVELRCDPISGHTALYWYRQSLGQGLEFLIYFQGNSAPDKSGLPSDRFSAERTGGSVSTLTIQRTQQEDSAVYLCASSLGSAVGYTFGSGTRLTVV.

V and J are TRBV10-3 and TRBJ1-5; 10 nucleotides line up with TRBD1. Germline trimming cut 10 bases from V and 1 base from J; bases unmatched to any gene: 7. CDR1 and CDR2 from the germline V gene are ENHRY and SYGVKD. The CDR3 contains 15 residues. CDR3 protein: CATGQGVESNQPQHF. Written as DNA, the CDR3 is TGTGCCACCGGACAGGGGGTAGAGAGCAATCAGCCCCAGCATTTT.

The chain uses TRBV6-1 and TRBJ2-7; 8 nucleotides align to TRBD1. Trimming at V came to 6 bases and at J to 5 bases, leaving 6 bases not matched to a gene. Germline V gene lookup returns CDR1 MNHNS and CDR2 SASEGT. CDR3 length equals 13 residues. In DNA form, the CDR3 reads TGTGCCAGCAGCTTGGACAGGGCAGACGAGCAGTACTTC. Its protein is CASSLDRADEQYF.

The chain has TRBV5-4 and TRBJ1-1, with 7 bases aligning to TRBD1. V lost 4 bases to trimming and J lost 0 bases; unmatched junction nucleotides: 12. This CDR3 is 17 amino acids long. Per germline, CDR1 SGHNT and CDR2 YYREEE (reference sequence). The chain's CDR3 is CASSHTGTALMNTEAFF. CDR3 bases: TGTGCCAGCAGCCATACCGGGACAGCGCTAATGAACACTGAAGCTTTCTTT. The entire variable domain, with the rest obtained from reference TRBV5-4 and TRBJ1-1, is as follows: ETGVTQSPTHLIKTRGQQVTLRCSSQSGHNTVSWYQQALGQGPQFIFQYYREEENGRGNFPPRFSGLQFPNYSSELNVNALELDDSALYLCASSHTGTALMNTEAFFGQGTRLTVV.

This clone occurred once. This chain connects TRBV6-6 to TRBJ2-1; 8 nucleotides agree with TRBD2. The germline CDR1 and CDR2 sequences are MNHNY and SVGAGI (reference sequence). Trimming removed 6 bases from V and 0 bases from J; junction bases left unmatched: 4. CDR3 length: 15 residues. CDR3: CASSGAGVSYNEQFF. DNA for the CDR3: TGTGCCAGCAGCGGAGCGGGAGTCTCCTACAATGAGCAGTTCTTC.

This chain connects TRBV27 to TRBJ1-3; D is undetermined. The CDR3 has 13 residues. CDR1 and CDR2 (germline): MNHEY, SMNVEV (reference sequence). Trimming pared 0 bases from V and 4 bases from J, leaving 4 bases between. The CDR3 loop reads CASSLSEGNTIYF. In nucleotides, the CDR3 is TGTGCCAGCAGTTTATCGGAAGGAAACACCATATATTTT.

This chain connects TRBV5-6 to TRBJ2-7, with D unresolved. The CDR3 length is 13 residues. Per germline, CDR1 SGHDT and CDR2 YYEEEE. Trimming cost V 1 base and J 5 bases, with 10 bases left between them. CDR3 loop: CASSLWQVNEQYF. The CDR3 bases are TGTGCCAGCAGCTTGTGGCAGGTCAACGAGCAGTACTTC.

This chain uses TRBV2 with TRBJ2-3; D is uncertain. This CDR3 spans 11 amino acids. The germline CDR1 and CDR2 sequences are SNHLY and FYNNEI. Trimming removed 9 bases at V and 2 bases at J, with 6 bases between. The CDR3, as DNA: TGTGCCAGTGGGGTCACAGATACGCAGTATTTT. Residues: CASGVTDTQYF.

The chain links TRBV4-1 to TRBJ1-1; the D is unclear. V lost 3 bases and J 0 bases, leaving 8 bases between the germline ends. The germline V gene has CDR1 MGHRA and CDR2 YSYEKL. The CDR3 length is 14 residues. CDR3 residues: CASSQAQLNTEAFF. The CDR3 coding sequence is TGCGCCAGCAGCCAGGCGCAGTTGAACACTGAAGCTTTCTTT.

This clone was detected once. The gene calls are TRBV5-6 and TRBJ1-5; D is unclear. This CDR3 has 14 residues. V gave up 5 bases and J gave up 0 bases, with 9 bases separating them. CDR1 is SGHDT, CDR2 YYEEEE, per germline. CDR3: CASRVWYSNQPQHF. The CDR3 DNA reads TGTGCCAGCAGGGTGTGGTATAGCAATCAGCCCCAGCATTTT. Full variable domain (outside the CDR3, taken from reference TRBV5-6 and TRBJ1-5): DAGVTQSPTHLIKTRGQQVTLRCSPKSGHDTVSWYQQALGQGPQFIFQYYEEEERQRGNFPDRFSGHQFPNYSSELNVNALLLGDSALYLCASRVWYSNQPQHFGDGTRLSIL.

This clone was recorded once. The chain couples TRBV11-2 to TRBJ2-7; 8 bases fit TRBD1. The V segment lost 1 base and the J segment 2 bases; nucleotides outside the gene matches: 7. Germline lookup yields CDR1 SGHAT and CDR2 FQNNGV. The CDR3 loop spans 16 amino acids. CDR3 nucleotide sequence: TGTGCCAGCAGCTTAGCAGGGGGCAAATTCCCCTACGAGCAGTACTTC. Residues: CASSLAGGKFPYEQYF.

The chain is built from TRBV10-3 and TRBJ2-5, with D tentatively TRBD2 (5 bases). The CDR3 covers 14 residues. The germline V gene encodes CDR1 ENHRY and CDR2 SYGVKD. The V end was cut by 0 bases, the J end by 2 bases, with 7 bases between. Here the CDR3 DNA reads TGTGCCATCAGTGAGTCTAGCGAGCAAGAGACCCAGTACTTC. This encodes CAISESSEQETQYF.

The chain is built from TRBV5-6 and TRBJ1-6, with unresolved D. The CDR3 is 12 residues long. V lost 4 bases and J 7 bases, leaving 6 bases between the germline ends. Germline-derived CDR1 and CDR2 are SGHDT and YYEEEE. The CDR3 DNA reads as TGTGCCAGCAGCGCGCGGAATTCACCCCTCCACTTT. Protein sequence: CASSARNSPLHF.

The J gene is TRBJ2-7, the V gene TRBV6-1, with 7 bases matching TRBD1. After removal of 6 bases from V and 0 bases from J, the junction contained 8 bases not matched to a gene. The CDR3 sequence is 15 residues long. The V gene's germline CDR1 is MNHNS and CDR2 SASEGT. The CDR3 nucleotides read TGTGCCAGCAGACGCCAGACAGGGTCCTCCTACGAGCAGTACTTC. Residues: CASRRQTGSSYEQYF.

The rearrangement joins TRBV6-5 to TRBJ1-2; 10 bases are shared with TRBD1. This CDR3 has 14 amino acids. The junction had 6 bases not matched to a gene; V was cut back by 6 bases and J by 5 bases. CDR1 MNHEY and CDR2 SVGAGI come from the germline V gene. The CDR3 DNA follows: TGTGCCAGCAGCCGCGACAGGGGGCCGTATGGCTACACCTTC. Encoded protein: CASSRDRGPYGYTF.

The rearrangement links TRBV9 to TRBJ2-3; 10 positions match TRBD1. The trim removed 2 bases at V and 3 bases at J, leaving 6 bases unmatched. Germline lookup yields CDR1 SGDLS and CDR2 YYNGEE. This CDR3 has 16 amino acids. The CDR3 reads CASSVGQGIGTDTQYF. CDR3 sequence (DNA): TGTGCCAGCAGCGTGGGACAGGGGATCGGTACAGATACGCAGTATTTT. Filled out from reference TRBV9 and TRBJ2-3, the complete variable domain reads DSGVTQTPKHLITATGQRVTLRCSPRSGDLSVYWYQQSLDQGLQFLIQYYNGEERAKGNILERFSAQQFPDLHSELNLSSLELGDSALYFCASSVGQGIGTDTQYFGPGTRLTVL.

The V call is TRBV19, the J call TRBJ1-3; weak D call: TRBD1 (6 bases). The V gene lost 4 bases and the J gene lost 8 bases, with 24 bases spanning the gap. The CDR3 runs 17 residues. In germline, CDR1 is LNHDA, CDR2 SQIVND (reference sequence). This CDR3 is CASSTSRDKPLLDTIYF. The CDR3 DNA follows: TGTGCCAGTAGTACCTCCCGGGACAAGCCACTGTTGGACACCATATATTTT.

CDR3 DNA: TGTGCCAGCAGCTTTCTTCCGAACACCGGGGAGCTGTTTTTT. Translation gives CASSFLPNTGELFF. V gene TRBV7-6 combines with J gene TRBJ2-2; D remains unclear. Per germline, CDR1 SGHVS and CDR2 FNYEAQ. The CDR3 is 14 residues long. Trimming removed 3 bases at V and 0 bases at J, with 5 bases between.